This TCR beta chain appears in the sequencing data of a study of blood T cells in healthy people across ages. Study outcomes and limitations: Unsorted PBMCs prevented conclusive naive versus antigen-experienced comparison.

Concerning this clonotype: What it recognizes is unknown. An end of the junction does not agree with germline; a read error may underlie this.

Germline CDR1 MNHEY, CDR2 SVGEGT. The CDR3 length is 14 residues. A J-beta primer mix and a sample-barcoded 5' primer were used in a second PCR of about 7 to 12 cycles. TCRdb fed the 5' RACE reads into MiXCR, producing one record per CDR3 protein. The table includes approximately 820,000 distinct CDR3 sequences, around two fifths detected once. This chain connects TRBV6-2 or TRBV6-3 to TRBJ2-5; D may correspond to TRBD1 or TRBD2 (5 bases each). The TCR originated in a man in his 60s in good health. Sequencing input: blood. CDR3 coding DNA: TGTGCCAGCAGTCGACCCGGGCTCGGGGACGAGCGGCACTTC. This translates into CASSRPGLGDERHF.